These 29 T cell receptor beta chains were all obtained from the same sample, sequenced in a study of liver allograft versus peripheral blood T cells. Whole-study context: Repertoires from peripheral blood of liver transplant recipients were compared with those inside their transplanted livers.

In TCRdb, the reads were re-called with MiXCR into one record per CDR3 protein. The sample carries 9,500 to 12,000 distinct CDR3 sequences, roughly 19% recorded once. The receptors come from a human patient who had a liver transplant. T cells may partly derive from the graft donor.

This clonotype was observed many times. The rearrangement joins TRBV7-9 to TRBJ2-1; D is perhaps TRBD1 or TRBD2 (5 bases each). Trimming cost V 3 bases and J 0 bases, with 18 bases left between them. The CDR3 runs 18 residues. Germline values: CDR1 SEHNR, CDR2 FQNEAQ (reference sequence). The CDR3 nucleotides read TGTGCCAGCAGCTTTATAGAGAGGGGCTACAGCTCCTACAATGAGCAGTTCTTC. Encoded protein: CASSFIERGYSSYNEQFF.

This clonotype was counted a few times. The rearrangement links TRBV19 to TRBJ1-2, with D maybe TRBD1 (5 bases). CDR1 is LNHDA, CDR2 SQIVND, per germline (reference sequence). The V and J ends lost 7 bases and 3 bases respectively, with 12 bases between them. The CDR3 runs to 13 residues. The CDR3 coding sequence is TGTGCCAGTACCGAAGGGACCTACTATGGCTACACCTTC. Its translation is CASTEGTYYGYTF.

The sample holds many counts of this clonotype. The V gene is TRBV20-1, the J gene TRBJ2-7, with a possible D match to TRBD2 (6 bases). V gave up 6 bases and J gave up 2 bases, with 14 bases separating them. The CDR3 runs to 13 residues. CDR1 is DFQATT and CDR2 is SNEGSKA in the germline V gene (reference sequence). The CDR3 protein is CSAQDYRTYEQYF. The DNA of the CDR3 is TGCAGTGCCCAGGACTACCGAACCTACGAGCAGTACTTC.

This clonotype was seen repeatedly, ten times or more. This chain joins TRBV6-5 and TRBJ2-3, with D perhaps TRBD1 or TRBD2 (5 bases each). The V gene lost 4 bases and the J gene lost 2 bases, with 7 bases spanning the gap. Germline CDR1 MNHEY, CDR2 SVGAGI. This CDR3 has 13 amino acids. For the CDR3, the DNA is TGTGCCAGCAGTTCGGGGCTCACAGATACGCAGTATTTT. Translating it yields CASSSGLTDTQYF.

This clonotype showed up just a few times. The chain uses TRBV14 and TRBJ2-2; tentatively, D is TRBD1 or TRBD2 (5 bases each). From germline, CDR1 is SGHDN and CDR2 FVKESK. The CDR3 is 17 residues long. Trimming left V 0 bases short and J 0 bases short, with 11 bases between. The CDR3 loop reads CASSQDQGSANTGELFF. DNA of the CDR3: TGTGCCAGCAGCCAAGATCAGGGTAGCGCGAACACCGGGGAGCTGTTTTTT.

The chain carries TRBV5-5 and TRBJ2-5; 8 nucleotides align to TRBD2. Trimming removed 4 bases from V and 3 bases from J; junction bases left unmatched: 8. CDR1 is SGHKS, CDR2 YYEKEE, per germline (reference sequence). This CDR3 region has 15 residues. This CDR3 reads CASSLAAGGKETQYF. In DNA form, the CDR3 reads TGTGCCAGCAGCCTTGCCGCGGGAGGTAAAGAGACCCAGTACTTC.

This clonotype ranks as medium-sized. The rearrangement links TRBV6-5 to TRBJ2-2; possible D gene TRBD2, 5 bases. This CDR3 is 14 amino acids long. Germline V gives CDR1 MNHEY, CDR2 SVGAGI. Trimming shortened V by 4 bases and J by 4 bases, and 10 bases separated the two germline ends. The DNA for the CDR3 is TGTGCCAGCAGTTCCTCGGGGTTCACCGGGGAGCTGTTTTTT. It yields the protein CASSSSGFTGELFF.

This clonotype rates as medium-sized (0.01 to 0.1%). This chain uses TRBV6-6 with TRBJ1-4, with unresolved D. Germline values: CDR1 MNHNY, CDR2 SVGAGI (reference sequence). V was shortened by 2 bases and J by 8 bases, with 9 bases between the two germline ends. This CDR3 is 13 amino acids long. CDR3 in DNA: TGTGCCAGCAGTTACGGGCAACGCGAAAAACTGTTTTTT. This sequence encodes CASSYGQREKLFF.

The J gene is TRBJ1-5, the V gene TRBV28; TRBD1 agrees at 8 bases. J was trimmed by 4 bases and V by 5 bases; bases with no gene match: 10. The CDR3 runs to 16 residues. Germline CDR1 MDHEN, CDR2 SYDVKM. In DNA form, the CDR3 reads TGTGCCAGCAGTCTTCTCTCACAGGGGGGAAATCAGCCCCAGCATTTT. Its protein product is CASSLLSQGGNQPQHF.

The V gene is TRBV20-1, the J gene TRBJ1-6; tentatively, D is TRBD1 (6 bases). Germline lookup yields CDR1 DFQATT and CDR2 SNEGSKA (reference sequence). CDR3 length equals 13 residues. V was cut by 3 bases and J by 6 bases, with 9 bases left in between. The CDR3: CSARKGGNSPLHF. The CDR3 DNA sequence: TGCAGTGCTAGGAAGGGGGGTAATTCACCCCTCCACTTT.

This clonotype is deemed medium-sized (0.01 to 0.1%). The chain has TRBV27 and TRBJ2-3; 9 bases align to TRBD2. From germline, CDR1 is MNHEY and CDR2 SMNVEV (reference sequence). J gave up 0 bases and V 2 bases, and 12 bases lay outside the gene matches. The CDR3 loop spans 19 amino acids. CDR3 amino acids: CASSLAAGGLALSTDTQYF. The CDR3 DNA reads TGTGCCAGCAGTTTAGCCGCCGGGGGACTAGCCCTTAGCACAGATACGCAGTATTTT.

Turning to this clonotype: Just one base apart from a much larger clone, this may be a read error. V is TRBV10-3 and J is TRBJ2-3, with TRBD2 as a possible D gene (6 bases). This CDR3 comprises 16 residues. Trimming removed 10 bases at V and 5 bases at J, with 25 bases between. Looked up from germline, CDR1 is ENHRY and CDR2 is SYGVKD. CDR3 sequence (DNA): TGTGCCACCGGGCCCTGGGGGGAGGACCGTAGAGATACGCAGTATTTT. Translated: CATGPWGEDRRDTQYF.

This clonotype ranks as medium-sized. The chain uses TRBV18 and TRBJ1-5, with D possibly matching TRBD1 (5 bases). Germline assignment: CDR1 KGHSH and CDR2 LQKENI. The CDR3 covers 16 residues. V was clipped by 0 bases and J by 3 bases, with 12 bases between them. The CDR3 coding sequence is TGTGCCAGCTCACCACCCTCGCGGGGCCCCAATCAGCCCCAGCATTTT. Amino acids: CASSPPSRGPNQPQHF.

By its share, this clonotype is medium-sized. The chain employs TRBV27 and TRBJ2-7, with 10 positions matching TRBD1. This CDR3 spans 14 amino acids. The germline CDR1 and CDR2 sequences are MNHEY and SMNVEV (reference sequence). With V trimmed by 3 bases and J by 6 bases, 5 bases remained unmatched. The CDR3 DNA is TGTGCCAGCAGTTTCTCAGGACAGGGGGTCGAGCAGTACTTC. Translated: CASSFSGQGVEQYF.

This clonotype is medium-sized within its sample. V usage is TRBV24-1 and J usage is TRBJ2-3, with D possibly matching TRBD1 (7 bases). This CDR3 contains 19 residues. The V gene lost 5 bases and the J gene lost 3 bases, with 26 bases spanning the gap. Per germline, CDR1 KGHDR and CDR2 SFDVKD. The CDR3 protein is CATSATRGETGIGTDTQYF. As DNA, the CDR3 is TGTGCCACCAGTGCCACCAGGGGGGAAACAGGGATCGGGACAGATACGCAGTATTTT.

The rearrangement uses TRBV28 and TRBJ2-1; D remains ambiguous. The ends were cut back, 2 bases at V and 15 bases at J, with 11 bases in the middle. Germline CDR1 MDHEN, CDR2 SYDVKM. The CDR3 runs to 11 residues. This CDR3 reads CASSLRRSGFF. Written as DNA, the CDR3 is TGTGCCAGCAGTTTACGCAGGAGTGGGTTCTTC.

Within the sample, this clonotype is medium-sized. For the CDR3, the DNA is TGTGCCAGCTCACCGGCGGGACTTTCCTACAATGAGCAGTTCTTC. It is translated as CASSPAGLSYNEQFF. The chain recombines TRBV18 with TRBJ2-1; TRBD2 might be the D (6 bases). This CDR3 region has 15 residues. CDR1 and CDR2 (germline): KGHSH, LQKENI. V was pared by 3 bases and J by 1 base, with 10 bases between.

This clonotype was picked up a small number of times. V and J are TRBV7-9 and TRBJ2-3; 12 bases line up with TRBD2. The V and J ends lost 5 bases and 4 bases, in that order; junction bases with no gene match: 7. CDR1 and CDR2 (germline): SEHNR, FQNEAQ (reference sequence). This CDR3 spans 16 amino acids. The CDR3 DNA follows: TGTGCCAGCAGCCCCGGGACTAGCGGGCGCGCAGATACGCAGTATTTT. Residues: CASSPGTSGRADTQYF. Full variable domain (rest looked up from reference TRBV7-9 and TRBJ2-3): DTGVSQNPRHKITKRGQNVTFRCDPISEHNRLYWYRQTLGQGPEFLTYFQNEAQLEKSRLLSDRFSAERPKGSFSTLEIQRTEQGDSAMYLCASSPGTSGRADTQYFGPGTRLTVL.

This clonotype was recorded many times. The rearrangement joins TRBV6-5 to TRBJ2-2, with a weak D call TRBD2 (6 bases). Germline values: CDR1 MNHEY, CDR2 SVGAGI. The germline V and J ends were trimmed by 0 bases and 8 bases, with 19 bases remaining between them. This CDR3 is 17 amino acids long. CDR3 amino acids: CASSYSGPRGGTGELFF. In nucleotides, the CDR3 is TGTGCCAGCAGTTACTCGGGCCCCCGCGGTGGGACTGGGGAGCTGTTTTTT.

This chain links TRBV20-1 with TRBJ1-2; a possible D gene is TRBD1 (6 bases). CDR3 size: 13 residues. The V end lost 5 bases, the J end lost 4 bases, and 14 bases lay between the germline ends. Germline V gene sequence: CDR1 DFQATT, CDR2 SNEGSKA (reference sequence). In DNA form, the CDR3 reads TGCAGTGCTGACGGGGACACAGTCTATGGCTACACCTTC. Its translation is CSADGDTVYGYTF.

This clonotype has a handful of counts. The V and J genes are TRBV12-3 or TRBV12-4 and TRBJ2-2; 12 bases line up with TRBD2. Losses at the gene ends were 6 bases for V and 3 bases for J; bases not matched to a gene: 2. The CDR3 sequence is 15 residues long. The CDR3 reads CASRPSGRDTGELFF. CDR3 sequence (DNA): TGTGCCAGCAGACCTAGCGGGAGGGACACCGGGGAGCTGTTTTTT.

This clonotype was observed a handful of times. V usage is TRBV19 and J usage is TRBJ2-3, with a tentative D call TRBD1 (5 bases). Per the germline V gene, CDR1 is LNHDA and CDR2 is SQIVND (reference sequence). The CDR3 is 15 residues long. Deletions cut 3 bases from V and 1 base from J, with 11 bases between. The CDR3 sequence: CASSILQAGTDTQYF. CDR3 in DNA: TGTGCCAGTAGTATCTTACAGGCCGGCACAGATACGCAGTATTTT.

V and J are TRBV6-5 and TRBJ2-5; 11 bases are shared with TRBD2. Losses at the gene ends were 6 bases for V and 1 base for J; bases not matched to a gene: 4. The CDR3 runs 15 residues. Germline-derived CDR1 and CDR2 are MNHEY and SVGAGI. The CDR3 nucleotides are TGTGCCAGCAGGGGGACTAGCGGCTTCCAAGAGACCCAGTACTTC. Translation gives CASRGTSGFQETQYF.

This clonotype was seen only a few times. The V and J genes are TRBV20-1 and TRBJ2-5; TRBD2 aligns across 11 bases. CDR1 is DFQATT, CDR2 SNEGSKA, per germline (reference sequence). With V trimmed by 5 bases and J by 4 bases, 9 bases remained unmatched. This CDR3 is built from 15 residues. CDR3 region: CSAEVAGGGGETQYF. The CDR3 nucleotides are TGCAGTGCTGAGGTAGCGGGAGGGGGTGGAGAGACCCAGTACTTC.

This clonotype occurred a few times. V and J are TRBV6-5 and TRBJ2-7; no clear D gene. There are 15 residues in the CDR3. The ends were cut back, 1 base at V and 5 bases at J, with 15 bases in the middle. Germline V CDR1 and CDR2: MNHEY, SVGAGI. This chain's CDR3 is CASSYYPKATNEQYF. The CDR3 nucleotides read TGTGCCAGCAGTTACTACCCGAAGGCTACTAACGAGCAGTACTTC.

Comments on this clonotype: This clone may be a read error of a much larger clone one base away. The CDR3 DNA is TGTGCCAGCAGCCTTTACCGGGACAGTGGGAATTCACCCCTCCACTTT. Amino acid sequence: CASSLYRDSGNSPLHF. The gene calls are TRBV27 and TRBJ1-6, with 7 bases identical to TRBD1. Germline V gene data show CDR1 as MNHEY and CDR2 as SMNVEV (reference sequence). Trimming removed 6 bases from V and 7 bases from J; junction bases left unmatched: 12. The CDR3 covers 16 residues.

There are a few counts of this clonotype. V is TRBV19 and J is TRBJ1-5, with a weak D call TRBD1 (5 bases). From germline, CDR1 is LNHDA and CDR2 SQIVND (reference sequence). CDR3 length: 18 residues. The ends were cut back, 7 bases at V and 0 bases at J, with 22 bases in the middle. The CDR3 DNA sequence: TGTGCCAGTACCATCCGGGGCCAGAGGGGTTATAGCAATCAGCCCCAGCATTTT. Protein sequence: CASTIRGQRGYSNQPQHF.

By its share, this clonotype is medium-sized. The J gene is TRBJ1-1, the V gene TRBV6-1, with a weak D call TRBD1 (6 bases). Germline V CDR1 and CDR2: MNHNS, SASEGT. The length of the CDR3 is 12 residues. The V and J ends lost 11 bases and 4 bases respectively, with 14 bases between them. CDR3 coding DNA: TGTGCCGTACAGGGTTTCGGCACTGAAGCTTTCTTT. This translates into CAVQGFGTEAFF.

Only a few counts were recorded for this clonotype. The chain combines TRBV19 with TRBJ1-5; D gene unclear. The V and J ends lost 6 bases and 1 base respectively, with 7 bases between them. Germline values: CDR1 LNHDA, CDR2 SQIVND (reference sequence). This CDR3 region has 13 residues. This CDR3 reads CASRGPSNQPQHF. Written as DNA, the CDR3 is TGTGCCAGTAGGGGCCCCAGCAATCAGCCCCAGCATTTT.